The entry below gives a single T cell receptor (beta chain) sequence along with its context. As yet, its antigen is unknown. This specimen comes from a study of T-cell reconstitution after alpha-beta-depleted transplantation in children. Overall study findings and caveats: One year after transplant, T-cell counts and diversity came mostly from newly produced T cells. There were reportedly several hundred expanded graft clones from which alpha-beta T cells came about two months after transplant. Elevated TCRbeta diversity at day 60 was traced, in some patients, to surviving recipient T cells and thymic progenitors.

The library targeted TCRbeta and was prepared with unique molecular identifiers. One entry per CDR3 protein results from TCRdb running MiXCR on the PCR reads. The sample includes about 260,000 distinct CDR3 sequences, approximately 8% of them seen just once. The CDR3 spans 12 residues. CDR1 and CDR2 from the germline V gene are SQVTM and ANQGSEA. Trimming took off 6 bases at V and 8 bases at J, with 16 bases between the two ends. The clonotype comes from a male patient aged 5 to 17 who had a stem cell transplant for acute lymphoblastic leukemia, so the T cells may come from the graft donor. This chain connects TRBV29-1 to TRBJ1-2; TRBD1 is a possible D gene (5 bases). Sequenced here: PBMCs, mostly from graft donor cells, sampled 180 days after TCRalphabeta/CD19-depleted stem cell transplant. This CDR3 is CSVATGTRGYTF. The DNA of the CDR3 is TGCAGCGTCGCCACCGGGACGAGGGGCTACACCTTC.